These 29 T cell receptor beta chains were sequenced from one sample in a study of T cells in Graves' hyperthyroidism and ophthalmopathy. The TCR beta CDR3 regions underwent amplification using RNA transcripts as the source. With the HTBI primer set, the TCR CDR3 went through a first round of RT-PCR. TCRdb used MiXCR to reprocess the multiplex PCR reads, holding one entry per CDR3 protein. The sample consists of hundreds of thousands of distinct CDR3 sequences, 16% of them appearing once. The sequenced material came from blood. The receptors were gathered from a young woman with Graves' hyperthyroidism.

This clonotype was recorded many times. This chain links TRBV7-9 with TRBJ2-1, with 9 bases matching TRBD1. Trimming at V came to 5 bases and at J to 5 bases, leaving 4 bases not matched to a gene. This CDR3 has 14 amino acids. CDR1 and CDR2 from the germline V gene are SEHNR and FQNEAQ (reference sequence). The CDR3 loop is CASSPRTGDNEQFF. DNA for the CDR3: TGTGCCAGCAGCCCCCGGACAGGGGACAATGAGCAGTTCTTC.

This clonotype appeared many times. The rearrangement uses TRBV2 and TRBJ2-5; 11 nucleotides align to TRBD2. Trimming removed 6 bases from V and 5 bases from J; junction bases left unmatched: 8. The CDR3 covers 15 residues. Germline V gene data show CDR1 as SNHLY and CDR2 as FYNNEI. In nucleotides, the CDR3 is TGTGCCAGCAGGGACCTTAGCGGGGGGGGCGAGACCCAGTACTTC. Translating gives CASRDLSGGGETQYF. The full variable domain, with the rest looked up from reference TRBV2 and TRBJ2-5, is EPEVTQTPSHQVTQMGQEVILRCVPISNHLYFYWYRQILGQKVEFLVSFYNNEISEKSEIFDDQFSVERPDGSNFTLKIRSTKLEDSAMYFCASRDLSGGGETQYFGPGTRLLVL.

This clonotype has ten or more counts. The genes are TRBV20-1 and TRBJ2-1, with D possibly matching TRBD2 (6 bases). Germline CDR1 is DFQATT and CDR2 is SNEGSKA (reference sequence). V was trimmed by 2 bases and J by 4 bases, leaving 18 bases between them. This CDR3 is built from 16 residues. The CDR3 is CSARMEGRVGYNEQFF. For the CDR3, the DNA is TGCAGTGCTAGAATGGAGGGCAGGGTGGGGTACAATGAGCAGTTCTTC.

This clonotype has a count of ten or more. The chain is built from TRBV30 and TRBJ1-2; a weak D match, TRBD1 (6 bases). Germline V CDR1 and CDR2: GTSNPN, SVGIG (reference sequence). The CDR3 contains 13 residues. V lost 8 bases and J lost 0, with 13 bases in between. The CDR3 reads CAGRQVANYGYTF. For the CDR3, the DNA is TGTGCCGGCAGACAGGTAGCTAACTATGGCTACACCTTC. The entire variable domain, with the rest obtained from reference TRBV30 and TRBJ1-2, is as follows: SQTIHQWPATLVQPVGSPLSLECTVEGTSNPNLYWYRQAAGRGLQLLFYSVGIGQISSEVPQNLSASRPQDRQFILSSKKLLLSDSGFYLCAGRQVANYGYTFGSGTRLTVV.

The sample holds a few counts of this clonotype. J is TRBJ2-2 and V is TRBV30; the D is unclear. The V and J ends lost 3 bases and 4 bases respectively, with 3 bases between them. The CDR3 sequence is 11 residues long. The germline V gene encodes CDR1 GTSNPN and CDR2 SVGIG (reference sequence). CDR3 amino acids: CAWRGTGELFF. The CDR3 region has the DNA TGTGCCTGGAGAGGCACCGGGGAGCTGTTTTTT.

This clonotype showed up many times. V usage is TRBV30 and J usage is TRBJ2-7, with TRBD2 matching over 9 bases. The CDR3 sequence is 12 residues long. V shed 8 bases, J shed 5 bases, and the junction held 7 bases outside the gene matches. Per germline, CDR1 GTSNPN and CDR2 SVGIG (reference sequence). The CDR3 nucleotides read TGTGCCGGGGGGACTAGCACCCACGAGCAGTACTTC. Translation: CAGGTSTHEQYF.

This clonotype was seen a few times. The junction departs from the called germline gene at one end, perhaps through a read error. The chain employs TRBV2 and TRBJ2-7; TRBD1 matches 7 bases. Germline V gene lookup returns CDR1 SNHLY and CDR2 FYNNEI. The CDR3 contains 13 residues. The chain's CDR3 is CASSRQGSYELYF. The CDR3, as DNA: TGTGCCAGCAGTCGACAGGGCTCCTACGAGCTGTACTTC.

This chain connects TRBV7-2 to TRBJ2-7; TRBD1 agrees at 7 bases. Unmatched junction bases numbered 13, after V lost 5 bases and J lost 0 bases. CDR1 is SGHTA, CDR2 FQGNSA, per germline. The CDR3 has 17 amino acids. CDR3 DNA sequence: TGTGCCAGCAGCCCGACAGGGCCTCCCATCCCCTCCTACGAGCAGTACTTC. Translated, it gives CASSPTGPPIPSYEQYF.

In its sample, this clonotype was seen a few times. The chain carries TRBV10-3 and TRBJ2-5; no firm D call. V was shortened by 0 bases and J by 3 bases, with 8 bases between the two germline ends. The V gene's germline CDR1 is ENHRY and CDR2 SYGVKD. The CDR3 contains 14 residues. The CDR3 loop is CAISESGQEETQYF. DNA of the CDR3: TGTGCCATCAGTGAGTCAGGCCAGGAAGAGACCCAGTACTTC.

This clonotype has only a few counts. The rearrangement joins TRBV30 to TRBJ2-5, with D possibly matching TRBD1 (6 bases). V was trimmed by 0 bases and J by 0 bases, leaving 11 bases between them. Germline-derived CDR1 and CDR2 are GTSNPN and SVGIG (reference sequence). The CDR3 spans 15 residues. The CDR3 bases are TGTGCCTGGAGTGTCGGGACAACGTACCAAGAGACCCAGTACTTC. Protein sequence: CAWSVGTTYQETQYF.

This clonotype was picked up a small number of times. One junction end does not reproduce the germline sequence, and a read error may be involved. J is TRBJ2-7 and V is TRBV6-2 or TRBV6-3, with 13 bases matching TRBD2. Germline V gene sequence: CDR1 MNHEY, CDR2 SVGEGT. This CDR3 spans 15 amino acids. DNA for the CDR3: TGTGCCAGCTCACCCGGGACTAGCGGGACCTACGAGCGGTACTTC. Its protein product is CASSPGTSGTYERYF.

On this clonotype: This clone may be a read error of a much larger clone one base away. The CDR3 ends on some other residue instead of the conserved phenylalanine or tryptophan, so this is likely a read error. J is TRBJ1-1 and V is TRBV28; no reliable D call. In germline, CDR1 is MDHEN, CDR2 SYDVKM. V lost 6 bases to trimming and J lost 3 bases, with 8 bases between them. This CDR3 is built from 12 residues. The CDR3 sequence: CASSGEDTEAFL. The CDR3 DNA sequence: TGTGCCAGCAGCGGGGAGGACACTGAAGCTTTCCTT.

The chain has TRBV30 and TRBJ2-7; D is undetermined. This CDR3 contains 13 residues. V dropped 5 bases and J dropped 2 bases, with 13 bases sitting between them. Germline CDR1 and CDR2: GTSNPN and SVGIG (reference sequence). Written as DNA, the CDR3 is TGTGCCTGGCCTCGGTTTCCGACCTACGAGCAGTACTTC. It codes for CAWPRFPTYEQYF.

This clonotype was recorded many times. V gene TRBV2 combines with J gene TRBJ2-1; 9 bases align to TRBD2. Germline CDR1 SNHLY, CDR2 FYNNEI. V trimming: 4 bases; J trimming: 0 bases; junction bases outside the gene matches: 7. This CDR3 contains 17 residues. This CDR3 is CASSVGAGGPSYNEQFF. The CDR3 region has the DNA TGTGCCAGCAGTGTTGGAGCGGGAGGCCCCTCCTACAATGAGCAGTTCTTC.

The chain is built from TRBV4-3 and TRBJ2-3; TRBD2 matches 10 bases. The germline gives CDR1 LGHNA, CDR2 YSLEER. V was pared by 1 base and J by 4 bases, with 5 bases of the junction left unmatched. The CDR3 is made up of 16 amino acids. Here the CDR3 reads CASSQGSGGAADTQYF. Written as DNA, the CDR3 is TGCGCCAGCAGCCAAGGGAGCGGGGGGGCGGCAGATACGCAGTATTTT.

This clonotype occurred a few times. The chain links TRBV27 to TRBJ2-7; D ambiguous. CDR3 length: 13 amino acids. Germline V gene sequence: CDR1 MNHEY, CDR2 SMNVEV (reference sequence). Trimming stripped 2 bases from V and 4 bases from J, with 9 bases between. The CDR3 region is CASSLNAEYEQYF. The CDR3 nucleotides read TGTGCCAGCAGTTTAAATGCGGAATACGAGCAGTACTTC.

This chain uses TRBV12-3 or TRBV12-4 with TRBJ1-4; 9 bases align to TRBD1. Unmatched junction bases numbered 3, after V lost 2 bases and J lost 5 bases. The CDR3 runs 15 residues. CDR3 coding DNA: TGTGCCAGCAGTTTATCGGGACAGGGAAATGAAAAACTGTTTTTT. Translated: CASSLSGQGNEKLFF.

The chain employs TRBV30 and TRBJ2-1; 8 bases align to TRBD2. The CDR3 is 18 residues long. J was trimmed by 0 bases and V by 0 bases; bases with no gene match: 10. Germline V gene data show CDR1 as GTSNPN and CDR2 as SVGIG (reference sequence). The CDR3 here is CAWSVTPASGFSYNEQFF. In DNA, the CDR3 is TGTGCCTGGAGTGTAACACCCGCTAGCGGGTTCTCCTACAATGAGCAGTTCTTC.

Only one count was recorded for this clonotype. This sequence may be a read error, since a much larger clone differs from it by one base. As DNA, the CDR3 is TGCGCCAGCAGCCAAGATAGCGGGAGGGACAATGAGCAGTACTTC. Protein product: CASSQDSGRDNEQYF. The V call is TRBV4-1, the J call TRBJ2-7, with TRBD2 matching over 11 bases. The junction had 5 bases not matched to a gene; V was cut back by 0 bases and J by 7 bases. CDR3 length: 15 amino acids. Germline V lookup: CDR1 MGHRA, CDR2 YSYEKL.

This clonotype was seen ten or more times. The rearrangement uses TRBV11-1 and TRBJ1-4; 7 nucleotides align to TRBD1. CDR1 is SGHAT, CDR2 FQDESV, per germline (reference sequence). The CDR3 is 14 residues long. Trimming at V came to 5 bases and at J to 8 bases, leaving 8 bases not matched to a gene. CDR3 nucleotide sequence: TGTGCCAGCAGCCATCGGGACAGTCGGGAAAAACTGTTTTTT. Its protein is CASSHRDSREKLFF.

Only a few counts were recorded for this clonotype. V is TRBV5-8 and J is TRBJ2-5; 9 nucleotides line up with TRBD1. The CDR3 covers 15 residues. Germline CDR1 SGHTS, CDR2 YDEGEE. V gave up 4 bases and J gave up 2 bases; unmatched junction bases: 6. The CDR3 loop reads CASSPGTGKQETQYF. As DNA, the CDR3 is TGTGCCAGCAGCCCGGGGACAGGGAAACAAGAGACCCAGTACTTC.

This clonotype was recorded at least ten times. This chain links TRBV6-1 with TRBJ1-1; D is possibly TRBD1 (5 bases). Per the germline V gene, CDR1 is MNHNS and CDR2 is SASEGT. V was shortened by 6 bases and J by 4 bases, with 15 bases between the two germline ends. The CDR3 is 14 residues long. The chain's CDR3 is CASRRDEVFTEAFF. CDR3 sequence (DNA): TGTGCCAGCAGACGGGACGAGGTATTCACTGAAGCTTTCTTT.

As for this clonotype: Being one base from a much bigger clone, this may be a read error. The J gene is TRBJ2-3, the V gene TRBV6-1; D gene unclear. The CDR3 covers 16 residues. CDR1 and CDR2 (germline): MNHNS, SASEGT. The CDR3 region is CASSELAVHSTDTRYF. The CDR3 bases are TGTGCCAGCAGTGAATTGGCGGTCCATAGCACAGATACGCGGTATTTT.

The CDR3 coding sequence is TGCAGTGCTAGAGATTTCCCTAGCGGGGGCCGGGATACGCAGTATTTT. This encodes CSARDFPSGGRDTQYF. This chain links TRBV20-1 with TRBJ2-3, with 10 bases aligning to TRBD2. Unmatched junction bases numbered 9, after V lost 0 bases and J lost 6 bases. The germline CDR1 and CDR2 sequences are DFQATT and SNEGSKA (reference sequence). This CDR3 contains 16 residues.

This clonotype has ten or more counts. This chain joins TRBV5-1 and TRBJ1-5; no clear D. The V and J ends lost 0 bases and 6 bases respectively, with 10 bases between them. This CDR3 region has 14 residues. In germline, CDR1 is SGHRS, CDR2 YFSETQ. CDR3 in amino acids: CASSLEGLGQPQHF. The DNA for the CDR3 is TGCGCCAGCAGCTTGGAAGGGTTGGGTCAGCCCCAGCATTTT. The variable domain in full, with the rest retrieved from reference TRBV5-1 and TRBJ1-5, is KAGVTQTPRYLIKTRGQQVTLSCSPISGHRSVSWYQQTPGQGLQFLFEYFSETQRNKGNFPGRFSGRQFSNSRSEMNVSTLELGDSALYLCASSLEGLGQPQHFGDGTRLSIL.

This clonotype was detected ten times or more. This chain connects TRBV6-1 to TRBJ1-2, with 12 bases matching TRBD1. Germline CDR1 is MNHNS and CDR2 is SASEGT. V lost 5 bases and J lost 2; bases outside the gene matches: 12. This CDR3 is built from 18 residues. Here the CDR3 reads CASSLGSGTGGANYGYTF. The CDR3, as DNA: TGTGCCAGCAGTTTGGGGTCCGGGACAGGGGGCGCAAACTATGGCTACACCTTC.

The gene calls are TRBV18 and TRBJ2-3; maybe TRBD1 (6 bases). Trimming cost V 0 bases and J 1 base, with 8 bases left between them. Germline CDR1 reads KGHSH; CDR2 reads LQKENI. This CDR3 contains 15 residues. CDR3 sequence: CASSPPWTGTDTQYF. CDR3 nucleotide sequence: TGTGCCAGCTCACCACCGTGGACAGGCACAGATACGCAGTATTTT.

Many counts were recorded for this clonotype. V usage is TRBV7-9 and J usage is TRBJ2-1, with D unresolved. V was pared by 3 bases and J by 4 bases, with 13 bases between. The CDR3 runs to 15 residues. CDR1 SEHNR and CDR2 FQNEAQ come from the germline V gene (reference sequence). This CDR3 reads CASSFRQNRYNEQFF. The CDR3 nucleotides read TGTGCCAGCAGCTTCCGACAAAATCGATACAATGAGCAGTTCTTC.

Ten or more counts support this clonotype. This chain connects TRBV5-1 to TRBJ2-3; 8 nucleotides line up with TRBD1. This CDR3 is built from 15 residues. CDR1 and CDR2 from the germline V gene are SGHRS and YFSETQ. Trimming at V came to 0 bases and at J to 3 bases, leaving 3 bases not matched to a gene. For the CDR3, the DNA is TGCGCCAGCAGCTTGGCAGGGGGCGAGACAGATACGCAGTATTTT. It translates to CASSLAGGETDTQYF. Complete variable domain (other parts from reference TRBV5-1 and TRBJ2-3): KAGVTQTPRYLIKTRGQQVTLSCSPISGHRSVSWYQQTPGQGLQFLFEYFSETQRNKGNFPGRFSGRQFSNSRSEMNVSTLELGDSALYLCASSLAGGETDTQYFGPGTRLTVL.